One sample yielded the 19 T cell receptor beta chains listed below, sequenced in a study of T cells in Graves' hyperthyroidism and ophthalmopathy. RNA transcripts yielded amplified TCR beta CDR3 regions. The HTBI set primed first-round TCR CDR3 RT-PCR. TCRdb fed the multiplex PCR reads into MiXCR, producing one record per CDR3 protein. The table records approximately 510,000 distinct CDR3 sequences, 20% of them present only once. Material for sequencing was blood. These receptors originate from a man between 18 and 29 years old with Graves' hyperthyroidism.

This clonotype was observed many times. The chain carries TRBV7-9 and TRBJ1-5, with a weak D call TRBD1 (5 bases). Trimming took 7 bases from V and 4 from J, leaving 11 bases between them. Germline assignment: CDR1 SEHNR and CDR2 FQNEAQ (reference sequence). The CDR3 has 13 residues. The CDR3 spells CASTWGGNQPQHF. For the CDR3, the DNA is TGTGCCAGCACCTGGGGGGGAAATCAGCCCCAGCATTTT. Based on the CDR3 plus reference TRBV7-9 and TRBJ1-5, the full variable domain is DTGVSQNPRHKITKRGQNVTFRCDPISEHNRLYWYRQTLGQGPEFLTYFQNEAQLEKSRLLSDRFSAERPKGSFSTLEIQRTEQGDSAMYLCASTWGGNQPQHFGDGTRLSIL.

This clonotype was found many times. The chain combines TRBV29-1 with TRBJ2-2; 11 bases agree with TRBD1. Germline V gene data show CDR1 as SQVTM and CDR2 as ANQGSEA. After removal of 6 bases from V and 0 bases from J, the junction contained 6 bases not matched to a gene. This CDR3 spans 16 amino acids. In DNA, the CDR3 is TGCAGCGTCGGGACAGGGGGAGGATCGAACACCGGGGAGCTGTTTTTT. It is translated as CSVGTGGGSNTGELFF.

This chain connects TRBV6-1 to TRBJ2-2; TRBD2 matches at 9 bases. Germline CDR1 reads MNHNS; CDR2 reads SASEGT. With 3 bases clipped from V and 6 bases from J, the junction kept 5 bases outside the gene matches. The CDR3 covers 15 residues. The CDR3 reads CASSDLAGASGELFF. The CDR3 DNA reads TGTGCCAGCAGTGATTTAGCGGGGGCTTCCGGGGAGCTGTTTTTT.

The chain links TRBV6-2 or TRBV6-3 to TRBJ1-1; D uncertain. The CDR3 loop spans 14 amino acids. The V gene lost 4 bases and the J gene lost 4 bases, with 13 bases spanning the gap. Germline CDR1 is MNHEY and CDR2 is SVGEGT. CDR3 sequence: CASSLFEGSTEAFF. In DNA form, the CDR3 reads TGTGCCAGCAGTTTGTTTGAGGGTAGCACTGAAGCTTTCTTT.

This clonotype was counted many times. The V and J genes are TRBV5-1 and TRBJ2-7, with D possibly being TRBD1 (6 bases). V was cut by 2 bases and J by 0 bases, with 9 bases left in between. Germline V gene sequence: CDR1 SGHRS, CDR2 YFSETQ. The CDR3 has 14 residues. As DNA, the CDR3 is TGCGCCAGCAGCTTCGGACAGTTCTCCTACGAGCAGTACTTC. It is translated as CASSFGQFSYEQYF.

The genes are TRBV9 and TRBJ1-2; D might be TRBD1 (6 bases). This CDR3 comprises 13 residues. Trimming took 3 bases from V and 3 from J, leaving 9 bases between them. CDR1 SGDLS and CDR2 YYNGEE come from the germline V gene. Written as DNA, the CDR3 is TGTGCCAGCAGCGCCGGACAGCACTATGGCTACACCTTC. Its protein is CASSAGQHYGYTF. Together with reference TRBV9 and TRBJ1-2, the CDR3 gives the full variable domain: DSGVTQTPKHLITATGQRVTLRCSPRSGDLSVYWYQQSLDQGLQFLIQYYNGEERAKGNILERFSAQQFPDLHSELNLSSLELGDSALYFCASSAGQHYGYTFGSGTRLTVV.

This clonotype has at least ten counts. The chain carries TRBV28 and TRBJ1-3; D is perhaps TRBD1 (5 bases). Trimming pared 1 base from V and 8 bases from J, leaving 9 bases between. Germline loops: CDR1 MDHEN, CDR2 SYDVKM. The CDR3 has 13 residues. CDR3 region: CASSLLVGDTIYF. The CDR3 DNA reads TGTGCCAGCAGTTTATTAGTGGGGGACACCATATATTTT.

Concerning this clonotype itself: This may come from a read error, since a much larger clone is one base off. The CDR3 DNA reads as TGTGCCCGTAGTATAAGGGGCGGCTCCTACGAGCAGTACTTC. Translated: CARSIRGGSYEQYF. V is TRBV19 and J is TRBJ2-7; weak D call: TRBD1 (5 bases). Germline-derived CDR1 and CDR2 are LNHDA and SQIVND (reference sequence). This CDR3 is 14 amino acids long.

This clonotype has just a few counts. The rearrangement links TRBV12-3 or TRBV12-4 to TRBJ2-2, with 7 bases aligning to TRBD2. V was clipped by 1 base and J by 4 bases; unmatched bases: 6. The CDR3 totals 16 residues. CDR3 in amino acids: CASSLGAERGTGELFF. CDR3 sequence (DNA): TGTGCCAGCAGTTTAGGGGCCGAGCGGGGCACCGGGGAGCTGTTTTTT.

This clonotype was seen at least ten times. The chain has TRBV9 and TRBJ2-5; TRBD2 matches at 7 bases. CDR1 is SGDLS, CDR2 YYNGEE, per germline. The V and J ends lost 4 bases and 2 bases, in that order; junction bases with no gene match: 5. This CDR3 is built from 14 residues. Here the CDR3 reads CASSMTGGQETQYF. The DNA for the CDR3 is TGTGCCAGCAGCATGACGGGGGGACAAGAGACCCAGTACTTC.

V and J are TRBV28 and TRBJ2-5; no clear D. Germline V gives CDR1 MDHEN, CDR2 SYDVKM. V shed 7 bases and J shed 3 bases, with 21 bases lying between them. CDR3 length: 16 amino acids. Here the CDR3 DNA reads TGTGCCAGCACCCCAGCCCGTACGCGTAAGAAAGAGACCCAGTACTTC. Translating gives CASTPARTRKKETQYF.

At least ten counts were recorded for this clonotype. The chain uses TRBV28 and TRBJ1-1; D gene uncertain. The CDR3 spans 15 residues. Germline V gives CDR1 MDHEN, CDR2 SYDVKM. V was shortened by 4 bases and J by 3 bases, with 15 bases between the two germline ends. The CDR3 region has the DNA TGTGCCAGCAGTTCCCTAAAATTTAGTGACACTGAAGCTTTCTTT. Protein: CASSSLKFSDTEAFF.

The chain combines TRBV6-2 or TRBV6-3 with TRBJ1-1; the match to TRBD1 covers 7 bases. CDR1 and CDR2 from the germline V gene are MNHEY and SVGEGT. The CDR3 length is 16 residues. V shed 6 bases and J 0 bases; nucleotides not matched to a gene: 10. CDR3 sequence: CASREGQTPMNTEAFF. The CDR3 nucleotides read TGTGCCAGCAGGGAGGGACAGACCCCAATGAACACTGAAGCTTTCTTT.

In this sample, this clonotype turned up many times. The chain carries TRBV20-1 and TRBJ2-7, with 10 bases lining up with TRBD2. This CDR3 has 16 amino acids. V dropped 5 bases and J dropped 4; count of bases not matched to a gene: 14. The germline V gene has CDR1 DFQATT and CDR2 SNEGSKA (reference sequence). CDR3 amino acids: CSAGGGLAGGVYEQYF. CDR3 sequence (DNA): TGCAGTGCTGGAGGGGGTTTAGCGGGGGGAGTGTACGAGCAGTACTTC.

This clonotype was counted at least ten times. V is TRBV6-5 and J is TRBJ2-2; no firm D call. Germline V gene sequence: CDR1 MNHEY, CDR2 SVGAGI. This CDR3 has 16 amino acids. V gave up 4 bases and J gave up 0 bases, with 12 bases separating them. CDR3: CASSFLTVANTGELFF. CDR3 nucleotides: TGTGCCAGCAGTTTCCTGACCGTTGCGAACACCGGGGAGCTGTTTTTT.

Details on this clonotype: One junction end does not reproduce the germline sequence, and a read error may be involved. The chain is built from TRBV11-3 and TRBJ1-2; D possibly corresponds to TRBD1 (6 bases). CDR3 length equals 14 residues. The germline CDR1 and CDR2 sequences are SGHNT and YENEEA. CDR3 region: CASSLNREDYGCTF. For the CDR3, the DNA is TGTGCCAGCAGCTTAAACAGGGAAGACTATGGCTGCACCTTC. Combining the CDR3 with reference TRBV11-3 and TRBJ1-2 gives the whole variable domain EAGVVQSPRYKIIEKKQPVAFWCNPISGHNTLYWYLQNLGQGPELLIRYENEEAVDDSQLPKDRFSAERLKGVDSTLKIQPAELGDSAVYLCASSLNREDYGCTFGSGTRLTVV.

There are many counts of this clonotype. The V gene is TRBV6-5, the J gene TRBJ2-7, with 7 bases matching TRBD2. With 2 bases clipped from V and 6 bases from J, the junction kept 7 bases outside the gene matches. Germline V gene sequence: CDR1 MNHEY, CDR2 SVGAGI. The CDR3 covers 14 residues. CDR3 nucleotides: TGTGCCAGCAGTTACGGGGGAGCGGGGTCCGAGCAGTACTTC. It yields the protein CASSYGGAGSEQYF.

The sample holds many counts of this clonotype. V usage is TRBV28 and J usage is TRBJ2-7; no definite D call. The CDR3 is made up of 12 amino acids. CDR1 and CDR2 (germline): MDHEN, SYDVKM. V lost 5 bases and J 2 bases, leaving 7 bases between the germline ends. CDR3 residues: CASSDVPYEQYF. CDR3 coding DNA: TGTGCCAGCAGTGATGTGCCCTACGAGCAGTACTTC.

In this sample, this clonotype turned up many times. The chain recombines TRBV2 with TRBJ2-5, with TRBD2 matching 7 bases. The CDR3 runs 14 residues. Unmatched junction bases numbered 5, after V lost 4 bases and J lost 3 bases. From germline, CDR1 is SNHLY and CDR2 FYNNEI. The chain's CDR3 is CASSAWAGEETQYF. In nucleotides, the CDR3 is TGTGCCAGCAGTGCCTGGGCGGGGGAAGAGACCCAGTACTTC.